What follows describes a single T cell receptor beta chain. Its antigen is as yet unknown. This record comes from a study of blood T cells in healthy people across ages. Study conclusions and caveats: Diversity estimated from one million T cells was considered an underestimate. More naive CD4+ cells and higher diversity were found in long-lived than in aged donors.

Germline loops: CDR1 MNHEY, CDR2 SVGAGI. The CDR3 is 13 amino acids. Trimming cost V 7 bases and J 6 bases, with 10 bases left between them. The authors ran a second PCR of about 6 to 11 cycles using a sample-barcoded 5' primer and a J-beta primer mix. Each cDNA molecule received a tag from a template-switch adaptor that had 12 random nucleotides. TCRdb called the 5' RACE reads again in MiXCR, with one record for every CDR3 protein. The sample consists of over 1,500,000 distinct CDR3 sequences, around half of them appearing once. Each sample had at least 7 million PBMCs isolated. The receptor comes from a middle-aged woman in good health. The V gene is TRBV6-5, the J gene TRBJ1-6, with a tentative D call TRBD1 (5 bases). The sample was blood. CDR3 sequence reads: CASTPGINSPLHF. The CDR3 DNA reads as TGTGCCAGCACCCCAGGGATTAATTCACCCCTCCACTTT.